The sequence of this T cell receptor beta chain was determined in a study of blood T cell repertoires in COVID-19. TCRdb's copy holds only in-frame clones and misses some; the assay was immunoSEQ multiplex PCR. Seen here are about 210,000 clones, around 83% observed once, and the top ten hold around 8.7%. V lost 3 bases and J lost 0, with 3 bases in between. This CDR3 contains 13 residues. Regarding this clone: In the same sample, other DNA sequences code for this CDR3.

The sequencing input was peripheral blood. This clonotype was obtained from a woman aged 50 to 65 with acute or convalescent COVID-19. The chain combines TRBV12-3 or TRBV12-4 with TRBJ2-1, with D unresolved. In DNA, the CDR3 is TGTGCCAGCAGTTTGAGCTCCTACAATGAGCAGTTCTTC. This sequence encodes CASSLSSYNEQFF.